The present T cell receptor beta chain was sequenced within a study of T-cell memory formation after mild COVID-19. Study-level findings and limits: Certain responding clones were present in pre-infection memory, suggesting participation of cross-reactive memory. A balance of CD4 and CD8 characterized clones contracting day 15 to 85, whereas later expanders leaned CD4+.

Turning to this clonotype: Its antigen is not known.

The CDR3 runs to 15 residues. TCRdb used MiXCR to reprocess the 5' RACE reads, holding one entry per CDR3 protein. The sample yields just under 350,000 distinct CDR3 sequences, 13% seen once. The source material was PBMCs or a T cell subset sorted from them (not recorded which). The TCR sequence derives from a man between 18 and 35 years old who had mild COVID-19 (a few samples of this study predate the infection). Cell type and time point are not known. The chain has TRBV21-1 and TRBJ1-6; the D call in the table, TRBD1, was not verified against the DNA. TRBV21-1 corresponds to a pseudogene. The chain's CDR3 is CASSTRQGVSSPLHF. CDR3 sequence (DNA): TGTGCCAGCAGCACAAGACAGGGTGTAAGTTCACCCCTCCACTTT.